The 20 T cell receptor beta chains below were found in one sample sequenced in a study of human T cells and chemical hapten exposure. Stated time point: healthy volunteer bleed at 2 weeks. Total RNA was extracted from unfractionated whole blood. TCRdb re-analysed the RACE reads in MiXCR, keeping a single row per CDR3 protein. The profile covers roughly 48,000 distinct CDR3 sequences, with 3.5% to 5% appearing a single time and about 6% taken by the ten largest. The sample consisted of whole blood. These TCRs come from a human donor in good health. Some clones in this sample may be carry-over from other donors' samples.

This clonotype was seen at least ten times. The chain joins TRBV3-1 to TRBJ2-2; a possible D gene is TRBD1 (6 bases). From germline, CDR1 is LGHDT and CDR2 YNNKEL (reference sequence). This CDR3 is built from 15 residues. The V end lost 2 bases, the J end lost 5 bases, and 12 bases lay between the germline ends. CDR3 DNA: TGTGCCAGCAGCCAACCGTCCCAGGGGACCGGGGAGCTGTTTTTT. This translates into CASSQPSQGTGELFF.

This clonotype was seen repeatedly, ten times or more. V is TRBV2 and J is TRBJ1-2; 12 bases fit TRBD1. CDR3 length equals 14 residues. Germline loops: CDR1 SNHLY, CDR2 FYNNEI. After removal of 6 bases from V and 8 bases from J, the junction contained 7 bases not matched to a gene. The CDR3 coding sequence is TGTGCCAGCAGGTCGGGACAGGGGGCGAGAGGCTACACCTTC. Its protein is CASRSGQGARGYTF.

This clonotype has at least ten counts. The rearrangement uses TRBV12-3 or TRBV12-4 and TRBJ2-3; possibly TRBD1 or TRBD2 for D (6 bases each). The CDR3 is 13 residues long. With 4 bases removed from V and 5 bases from J, the gap between germline ends came to 10 bases. The CDR3 DNA reads as TGTGCCAGCAGTTCCAGGGGAGGAGATACGCAGTATTTT. Residues: CASSSRGGDTQYF.

Ten or more counts support this clonotype. The J gene is TRBJ2-7, the V gene TRBV20-1; no definite D call. Deletions cut 8 bases from V and 0 bases from J, with 11 bases between. Germline V gene lookup returns CDR1 DFQATT and CDR2 SNEGSKA (reference sequence). The CDR3 runs 12 residues. The CDR3 is CSSSLYSYEQYF. The CDR3 DNA reads as TGCAGTTCCTCACTCTACTCCTACGAGCAGTACTTC.

The rearrangement links TRBV10-2 to TRBJ2-2, with D tentatively TRBD2 (6 bases). Per germline, CDR1 WSHSY and CDR2 SAAADI. Trimming took off 2 bases at V and 4 bases at J, with 11 bases between the two ends. This CDR3 spans 15 amino acids. The CDR3 spells CASSEGGLFTGELFF. The CDR3 DNA reads as TGCGCCAGCAGTGAGGGGGGACTTTTCACCGGGGAGCTGTTTTTT.

The chain links TRBV30 to TRBJ1-5, with a possible D match to TRBD1 (6 bases). The germline V gene has CDR1 GTSNPN and CDR2 SVGIG (reference sequence). V was trimmed by 5 bases and J by 7 bases, leaving 15 bases between them. CDR3 length: 13 residues. The CDR3: CAWALRGGQPQHF. For the CDR3, the DNA is TGTGCCTGGGCTCTCAGGGGTGGCCAGCCCCAGCATTTT.

This clonotype was seen a handful of times. The chain joins TRBV20-1 to TRBJ1-6, with TRBD1 as a possible D gene (5 bases). V was shortened by 6 bases and J by 8 bases, with 14 bases between the two germline ends. CDR1 DFQATT and CDR2 SNEGSKA come from the germline V gene (reference sequence). This CDR3 has 13 amino acids. CDR3 loop: CSARTLRDSPLHF. The CDR3 DNA reads as TGCAGTGCACGGACCCTCAGGGATTCACCCCTCCACTTT.

This clonotype was counted between two and nine times. This sequence joins TRBV5-4 and TRBJ2-7; no firm D call. This CDR3 is built from 13 residues. Trimming stripped 4 bases from V and 0 bases from J, with 8 bases between. The V gene's germline CDR1 is SGHNT and CDR2 YYREEE (reference sequence). The CDR3 reads CASSKQSSYEQYF. The CDR3 nucleotides read TGTGCCAGCAGCAAGCAGAGCTCCTACGAGCAGTACTTC.

This clonotype was detected a few times. The chain recombines TRBV7-9 with TRBJ2-1; 12 positions agree with TRBD2. V shed 0 bases, J shed 7 bases, and the junction held 7 bases outside the gene matches. Germline assignment: CDR1 SEHNR and CDR2 FQNEAQ (reference sequence). The CDR3 totals 17 residues. CDR3: CASSLATTSGSMNEQFF. The CDR3 DNA follows: TGTGCCAGCAGCTTAGCGACGACTAGCGGGAGTATGAATGAGCAGTTCTTC.

Ten or more counts support this clonotype. The gene calls are TRBV28 and TRBJ1-2, with D possibly TRBD1 on 5 matching bases. This CDR3 has 11 amino acids. V lost 7 bases and J 8 bases, leaving 11 bases between the germline ends. The germline V gene encodes CDR1 MDHEN and CDR2 SYDVKM. The CDR3 reads CASKDIYGYTF. CDR3 bases: TGTGCCAGCAAGGACATCTACGGCTACACCTTC.

This clonotype was detected a few times. V gene TRBV20-1 combines with J gene TRBJ1-1; 7 nucleotides match TRBD1. Germline CDR1 is DFQATT and CDR2 is SNEGSKA (reference sequence). V was clipped by 0 bases and J by 2 bases; unmatched bases: 6. The CDR3 spans 15 residues. The CDR3 nucleotides read TGCAGTGCTAGAGATTTCCGGACAGGTAACACTGAAGCTTTCTTT. Translation gives CSARDFRTGNTEAFF.

This clonotype was observed many times. This chain joins TRBV12-5 and TRBJ2-7; 7 bases match TRBD1. Germline V CDR1 and CDR2: LGHNT, FRNRAP. The CDR3 is 15 residues long. With V trimmed by 2 bases and J by 1 base, 5 bases remained unmatched. Written as DNA, the CDR3 is TGTGCTAGTGGTTTGCTGACAGGGATATCCTACGAGCAGTACTTC. Protein: CASGLLTGISYEQYF.

This clonotype was counted at least ten times. The rearrangement links TRBV28 to TRBJ2-2; 9 bases agree with TRBD2. Germline CDR1 reads MDHEN; CDR2 reads SYDVKM. CDR3 length: 15 residues. Losses at the gene ends were 9 bases for V and 5 bases for J; bases not matched to a gene: 10. CDR3 DNA: TGTGCCAGTACGGCGGGAGGGCCAAGAACCGGGGAGCTGTTTTTT. Protein sequence: CASTAGGPRTGELFF. Combining the CDR3 with reference TRBV28 and TRBJ2-2 gives the whole variable domain DVKVTQSSRYLVKRTGEKVFLECVQDMDHENMFWYRQDPGLGLRLIYFSYDVKMKEKGDIPEGYSVSREKKERFSLILESASTNQTSMYLCASTAGGPRTGELFFGEGSRLTVL.

This clonotype was observed many times. The chain employs TRBV6-5 and TRBJ2-7; D is possibly TRBD2 (6 bases). The germline V gene encodes CDR1 MNHEY and CDR2 SVGAGI. This CDR3 is 15 amino acids long. V was shortened by 2 bases and J by 3 bases, with 14 bases between the two germline ends. CDR3 amino acids: CASSYLEGGSYEQYF. CDR3 DNA: TGTGCCAGCAGTTACCTTGAGGGAGGTAGCTACGAGCAGTACTTC.

The table lists this clonotype with many counts. The rearrangement links TRBV29-1 to TRBJ2-7; D call uncertain. This CDR3 is 13 amino acids long. Trimming cost V 4 bases and J 5 bases, with 15 bases left between them. Germline lookup yields CDR1 SQVTM and CDR2 ANQGSEA. In DNA, the CDR3 is TGCAGCGTTGTAGTGGCAGGCATCAACGAGCAGTACTTC. It specifies CSVVVAGINEQYF.

This clonotype has a count of ten or more. The chain couples TRBV7-3 to TRBJ2-6, with D unresolved. CDR3 length: 14 residues. The V and J ends lost 5 bases and 0 bases respectively, with 5 bases between them. Germline V gene data show CDR1 as SGHTA and CDR2 as FQGTGA. The CDR3 region is CASSPGSGANVLTF. DNA for the CDR3: TGTGCCAGCAGCCCAGGCTCTGGGGCCAACGTCCTGACTTTC.

This clonotype was seen only a few times. V and J are TRBV20-1 and TRBJ2-7; TRBD2 might be the D (5 bases). The germline gives CDR1 DFQATT, CDR2 SNEGSKA (reference sequence). The length of the CDR3 is 12 residues. The V end was cut by 3 bases, the J end by 4 bases, with 10 bases between. The DNA for the CDR3 is TGCAGTGCTAGTAGCGAGATATACGAGCAGTACTTC. This gives the protein CSASSEIYEQYF.

This clonotype was recorded many times. The chain carries TRBV29-1 and TRBJ1-1; TRBD1 is a possible D gene (6 bases). CDR1 and CDR2 from the germline V gene are SQVTM and ANQGSEA. There are 13 residues in the CDR3. V was shortened by 0 bases and J by 4 bases, with 9 bases between the two germline ends. CDR3 protein: CSVEEGGITEAFF. CDR3 DNA sequence: TGCAGCGTTGAAGAGGGGGGCATCACTGAAGCTTTCTTT.

This clonotype occurred many times. V usage is TRBV6-2 or TRBV6-3 and J usage is TRBJ2-3, with 12 positions matching TRBD2. The CDR3 totals 15 residues. Germline loops: CDR1 MNHEY, CDR2 SVGEGT. Trimming at V came to 2 bases and at J to 6 bases, leaving 3 bases not matched to a gene. In nucleotides, the CDR3 is TGTGCCAGCAGTTACGAACTAGCGGGAGGTGATACGCAGTATTTT. This translates into CASSYELAGGDTQYF.

There are a few counts of this clonotype. J is TRBJ1-3 and V is TRBV11-2, with D uncertain. Germline lookup yields CDR1 SGHAT and CDR2 FQNNGV. Trimming pared 5 bases from V and 0 bases from J, leaving 14 bases between. The CDR3 has 16 residues. The CDR3 coding sequence is TGTGCCAGCAGCCTGGCCGGGATGAGCTCTGGAAACACCATATATTTT. Translated, it gives CASSLAGMSSGNTIYF.